The sequence of this TCR beta chain was determined in a study of blood T cell repertoires in COVID-19. TCRdb keeps only in-frame clones here, not all; method: immunoSEQ multiplex PCR. Of roughly 120,000 clones in the sample, just over 70% were seen once. This receptor was taken from a human donor with acute or convalescent COVID-19. The donor label of this sample is uncertain. The sequencing input was peripheral blood.

CDR3 protein: CASTLDRGNQPQHF. In nucleotides, the CDR3 is TGTGCCAGTACGCTGGACAGGGGCAATCAGCCCCAGCATTTT. The chain has TRBV2 and TRBJ1-5; 8 nucleotides align to TRBD1. Germline V gene lookup returns CDR1 SNHLY and CDR2 FYNNEI. The CDR3 is 14 residues long. Trimming took 9 bases from V and 2 from J; bases not matched to a gene: 6.